The 32 T cell receptor beta chains below were found in one sample sequenced in a study of blood T cell repertoires in COVID-19. This table comes from immunoSEQ multiplex PCR, and its TCRdb copy is limited to in-frame clones, with some not included. The repertoire consists of over 150,000 clones, with 65% to 90% occurring once and the leading ten covering less than 15%. Sample: peripheral blood. The source is a human donor in a cohort sampled during active COVID-19.

The rearrangement joins TRBV5-1 to TRBJ2-3, with 14 bases that match TRBD2. The CDR3 spans 18 residues. V was clipped by 2 bases and J by 0 bases; unmatched bases: 5. Germline V lookup: CDR1 SGHRS, CDR2 YFSETQ. The CDR3 region is CASSFGTSGRASTDTQYF. CDR3 sequence (DNA): TGCGCCAGCAGCTTCGGGACTAGCGGGAGAGCTAGCACAGATACGCAGTATTTT.

The chain recombines TRBV28 with TRBJ1-2, with D uncertain. The CDR3 has 12 residues. Trimming cost V 1 base and J 11 bases, with 11 bases left between them. Germline CDR1 reads MDHEN; CDR2 reads SYDVKM. The CDR3 DNA is TGTGCCAGCAGTTTATTGACTTCCGCTTACACCTTC. Residues: CASSLLTSAYTF.

This clone was counted between two and nine times. V usage is TRBV27 and J usage is TRBJ2-7; TRBD2 might be the D (6 bases). CDR3 length: 14 amino acids. CDR1 is MNHEY and CDR2 is SMNVEV in the germline V gene (reference sequence). Deletions cut 1 base from V and 4 bases from J, with 11 bases between. Here the CDR3 reads CASSLYSGSYEQYF. Here the CDR3 DNA reads TGTGCCAGCAGTTTATATAGCGGCTCTTACGAGCAGTACTTC.

V is TRBV19 and J is TRBJ1-3; D may be TRBD1 (6 bases). This CDR3 has 11 residues. Germline values: CDR1 LNHDA, CDR2 SQIVND (reference sequence). Deletions cut 7 bases from V and 7 bases from J, with 8 bases between. This CDR3 is CASTQGNTIYF. Written as DNA, the CDR3 is TGTGCCAGTACCCAGGGGAACACCATATATTTT.

This clone was picked up one time. The chain has TRBV6-5 and TRBJ2-7; D remains unclear. CDR1 is MNHEY and CDR2 is SVGAGI in the germline V gene. Trimming stripped 6 bases from V and 3 bases from J, with 18 bases between. The CDR3 covers 15 residues. DNA of the CDR3: TGTGCCAGCAGGAGAAGATCTGAACTACACTACGAGCAGTACTTC. Protein product: CASRRRSELHYEQYF.

This chain uses TRBV19 with TRBJ2-2; 14 bases agree with TRBD2. The trim removed 3 bases at V and 5 bases at J, leaving 5 bases unmatched. The germline CDR1 and CDR2 sequences are LNHDA and SQIVND (reference sequence). CDR3 size: 17 residues. The CDR3 spells CASSISGTSGRTGELFF. Written as DNA, the CDR3 is TGTGCCAGTAGTATTTCCGGGACTAGCGGGAGAACCGGGGAGCTGTTTTTT.

The genes are TRBV10-3 and TRBJ1-1; 7 nucleotides agree with TRBD1. Looked up from germline, CDR1 is ENHRY and CDR2 is SYGVKD. V lost 8 bases, J lost 5 bases, and 5 bases stayed unmatched. This CDR3 is 12 amino acids long. The chain's CDR3 is CAIGQEKTEAFF. DNA for the CDR3: TGTGCCATCGGACAGGAAAAGACTGAAGCTTTCTTT.

The chain combines TRBV5-1 with TRBJ2-5; the D gene is possibly TRBD2 (6 bases). In germline, CDR1 is SGHRS, CDR2 YFSETQ. CDR3 length: 14 residues. V gave up 7 bases and J gave up 0 bases, with 13 bases separating them. CDR3 coding DNA: TGCGCCAGCGGCCTCCGGGACTACCAAGAGACCCAGTACTTC. Amino acid sequence: CASGLRDYQETQYF.

The gene calls are TRBV7-8 and TRBJ2-5; maybe TRBD2 (5 bases). CDR1 is SGHVS, CDR2 FQNEAQ, per germline. This CDR3 comprises 16 residues. Deletions cut 2 bases from V and 5 bases from J, with 18 bases between. In nucleotides, the CDR3 is TGTGCCAGCAGCTTAAAGCCTAGCCTTCCGGGGGAGACCCAGTACTTC. Translated: CASSLKPSLPGETQYF.

For this clone: Other nucleotide sequences in the sample specify the same CDR3. The J gene is TRBJ1-1, the V gene TRBV19; D ambiguous. V was clipped by 6 bases and J by 0 bases, with 5 bases between them. Germline V lookup: CDR1 LNHDA, CDR2 SQIVND (reference sequence). CDR3 length equals 12 residues. DNA of the CDR3: TGTGCCAGTAGCAGAATGAACACTGAAGCTTTCTTT. It codes for CASSRMNTEAFF.

This rearrangement joins TRBV7-2 to TRBJ2-1, with a tentative D call TRBD2 (6 bases). Trimming pared 1 base from V and 7 bases from J, leaving 11 bases between. The length of the CDR3 is 14 residues. Looked up from germline, CDR1 is SGHTA and CDR2 is FQGNSA. The CDR3 is CASSLGGRGNEQFF. In nucleotides, the CDR3 is TGTGCCAGCAGCTTAGGTGGTCGGGGGAATGAGCAGTTCTTC.

The chain has TRBV6-5 and TRBJ2-7; 9 bases align to TRBD2. J lost 2 bases, V lost 4 bases, and 6 bases had no gene match. Germline V gives CDR1 MNHEY, CDR2 SVGAGI. CDR3 size: 15 residues. Written as DNA, the CDR3 is TGTGCCAGCAGTTCCTATATAGCGGGGGCCTACGAGCAGTACTTC. Translated: CASSSYIAGAYEQYF.

The rearrangement uses TRBV18 and TRBJ2-3; D possibly corresponds to TRBD2 (6 bases). CDR1 and CDR2 (germline): KGHSH, LQKENI. Deletions cut 3 bases from V and 0 bases from J, with 10 bases between. The CDR3 runs 15 residues. The CDR3 DNA sequence: TGTGCCAGCTCACCGGACGGGACTAGCACAGATACGCAGTATTTT. This codes for CASSPDGTSTDTQYF. Based on the CDR3 plus reference TRBV18 and TRBJ2-3, the full variable domain is NAGVMQNPRHLVRRRGQEARLRCSPMKGHSHVYWYRQLPEEGLKFMVYLQKENIIDESGMPKERFSAEFPKEGPSILRIQQVVRGDSAAYFCASSPDGTSTDTQYFGPGTRLTVL.

This clone appeared a few times. This rearrangement joins TRBV5-6 to TRBJ2-2; D call uncertain. Trimming pared 0 bases from V and 4 bases from J, leaving 7 bases between. The CDR3 has 14 residues. Germline CDR1 reads SGHDT; CDR2 reads YYEEEE. The chain's CDR3 is CASSLVSGTGELFF. The CDR3 coding sequence is TGTGCCAGCAGCTTGGTGTCGGGCACCGGGGAGCTGTTTTTT.

This clone was seen only a few times. V usage is TRBV5-1 and J usage is TRBJ1-1, with 7 bases lining up with TRBD1. V was clipped by 4 bases and J by 1 base; unmatched bases: 7. The germline V gene encodes CDR1 SGHRS and CDR2 YFSETQ. The CDR3 loop spans 15 amino acids. CDR3 sequence (DNA): TGCGCCAGCAGCAGACTCAGGGGGGAGAACACTGAAGCTTTCTTT. This codes for CASSRLRGENTEAFF.

V gene TRBV19 combines with J gene TRBJ2-6, with a weak D call TRBD2 (6 bases). V was trimmed by 1 base and J by 0 bases, leaving 19 bases between them. CDR3 length equals 20 residues. CDR1 is LNHDA, CDR2 SQIVND, per germline (reference sequence). DNA of the CDR3: TGTGCCAGTAGTATAGGCTTGGGCAGGGAGGTCCTCTCTGGGGCCAACGTCCTGACTTTC. Translation: CASSIGLGREVLSGANVLTF.

This chain connects TRBV18 to TRBJ2-1; no clear D gene. Germline lookup yields CDR1 KGHSH and CDR2 LQKENI. V lost 6 bases and J lost 8, with 5 bases in between. The CDR3 is made up of 10 amino acids. The CDR3 region is CASSQDEQFF. The CDR3 DNA sequence: TGTGCCAGCTCCCAGGATGAGCAGTTCTTC. Filled out from reference TRBV18 and TRBJ2-1, the complete variable domain reads NAGVMQNPRHLVRRRGQEARLRCSPMKGHSHVYWYRQLPEEGLKFMVYLQKENIIDESGMPKERFSAEFPKEGPSILRIQQVVRGDSAAYFCASSQDEQFFGPGTRLTVL.

The CDR3 coding sequence is TGTGCCAGCTCACCACCCGCAGGGCAGTTTTCAGAGACCCAGTACTTC. The encoded protein is CASSPPAGQFSETQYF. The chain couples TRBV18 to TRBJ2-5, with a weak D call TRBD1 (5 bases). The V gene lost 0 bases and the J gene lost 4 bases, with 15 bases spanning the gap. Per the germline V gene, CDR1 is KGHSH and CDR2 is LQKENI. The CDR3 has 16 residues.

V usage is TRBV5-5 and J usage is TRBJ2-1, with D perhaps matching TRBD2 (6 bases). The CDR3 spans 16 residues. CDR1 and CDR2 (germline): SGHKS, YYEKEE (reference sequence). The V end was cut by 1 base, the J end by 7 bases, with 18 bases between. CDR3 region: CASSLWVTSIYNEQFF. The CDR3 DNA is TGTGCCAGCAGCTTGTGGGTGACTAGTATTTATAATGAGCAGTTCTTC.

To note about this clone: The junction departs from germline at one end; a sequencing error may be responsible. The chain carries TRBV6-1 and TRBJ2-7; 10 bases map to TRBD1. CDR3 length: 14 residues. Germline loops: CDR1 MNHNS, CDR2 SASEGT. For the CDR3, the DNA is TGTGCCAGCAGAGAAGACAGGGGGCGAAACGAGCAGTACTTC. Its protein product is CASREDRGRNEQYF.

The J gene is TRBJ2-1, the V gene TRBV2, with a possible D match to TRBD1 (6 bases). Germline V gene lookup returns CDR1 SNHLY and CDR2 FYNNEI. V was shortened by 8 bases and J by 4 bases, with 15 bases between the two germline ends. The CDR3 spans 14 residues. CDR3 nucleotides: TGTGCCAGCTCTCCAGGGGCGTCTTACAATGAGCAGTTCTTC. This gives the protein CASSPGASYNEQFF.

The chain joins TRBV18 to TRBJ2-3; D unresolved. V was pared by 1 base and J by 1 base, with 12 bases between. CDR1 is KGHSH and CDR2 is LQKENI in the germline V gene. The CDR3 is 16 amino acids. Here the CDR3 DNA reads TGTGCCAGCTCACCACTCTCAGCGCCAGGCACAGATACGCAGTATTTT. This gives the protein CASSPLSAPGTDTQYF.

The chain carries TRBV6-1 and TRBJ2-5; D uncertain. Germline CDR1 is MNHNS and CDR2 is SASEGT. Trimming took 1 base from V and 0 from J, leaving 12 bases between them. The CDR3 has 16 amino acids. The CDR3 spells CASSEGSLRHQETQYF. In DNA form, the CDR3 reads TGTGCCAGCAGTGAAGGTAGTCTGCGTCACCAAGAGACCCAGTACTTC.

The rearrangement joins TRBV18 to TRBJ2-1; 9 bases are shared with TRBD2. Looked up from germline, CDR1 is KGHSH and CDR2 is LQKENI. This CDR3 region has 16 residues. Trimming cost V 3 bases and J 6 bases; bases outside gene matches: 9. The CDR3 DNA reads as TGTGCCAGCTCACCGACGGGGCGGGAGGGACTCAATGAGCAGTTCTTC. Translated: CASSPTGREGLNEQFF.

This CDR3 reads CASSLYQGRLSEQYF. For the CDR3, the DNA is TGCGCCAGCAGCTTGTATCAGGGGCGACTAAGCGAGCAGTACTTC. The chain couples TRBV5-1 to TRBJ2-7; tentatively, D is TRBD1 (6 bases). CDR3 length equals 15 residues. With 1 base removed from V and 6 bases from J, the gap between germline ends came to 17 bases. CDR1 is SGHRS, CDR2 YFSETQ, per germline.

CDR3 region: CASSPSGGTEAFF. DNA of the CDR3: TGTGCCAGCAGCCCTAGCGGTGGCACTGAAGCTTTCTTT. This rearrangement joins TRBV7-9 to TRBJ1-1; D not certain. The CDR3 runs to 13 residues. In germline, CDR1 is SEHNR, CDR2 FQNEAQ (reference sequence). The ends were cut back, 5 bases at V and 4 bases at J, with 11 bases in the middle.

The chain is built from TRBV2 and TRBJ2-2, with D perhaps matching TRBD2 (6 bases). In germline, CDR1 is SNHLY, CDR2 FYNNEI. There are 15 residues in the CDR3. Trimming stripped 3 bases from V and 4 bases from J, with 12 bases between. The CDR3 sequence: CASSELRELTGELFF. The CDR3 DNA sequence: TGTGCCAGCAGTGAGTTACGGGAGCTCACCGGGGAGCTGTTTTTT.

This clone has only one observation. The V gene is TRBV7-6, the J gene TRBJ2-3, with 8 bases fitting TRBD2. With V trimmed by 1 base and J by 4 bases, 7 bases remained unmatched. Germline V CDR1 and CDR2: SGHVS, FNYEAQ. The CDR3 is made up of 16 amino acids. The CDR3 bases are TGTGCCAGCAGCTTAGTAAGCGGGGGTCCCGCAGATACGCAGTATTTT. It yields the protein CASSLVSGGPADTQYF.

This rearrangement joins TRBV27 to TRBJ1-1, with no clear D. Trimming removed 5 bases at V and 5 bases at J, with 12 bases between. The CDR3 has 13 residues. Per germline, CDR1 MNHEY and CDR2 SMNVEV (reference sequence). The CDR3: CASSPNLGTEAFF. The CDR3 DNA reads TGTGCCAGCAGTCCTAACCTCGGGACTGAAGCTTTCTTT.

The gene calls are TRBV12-3 or TRBV12-4 and TRBJ1-2; 7 nucleotides line up with TRBD1. V shed 5 bases and J 2 bases; nucleotides not matched to a gene: 2. The CDR3 covers 13 residues. The chain's CDR3 is CASSPTGNYGYTF. For the CDR3, the DNA is TGTGCCAGCAGTCCGACAGGGAACTATGGCTACACCTTC.

The chain recombines TRBV25-1 with TRBJ2-5; 9 nucleotides match TRBD1. V lost 3 bases to trimming and J lost 6 bases; unmatched junction nucleotides: 8. CDR3 size: 15 residues. Germline CDR1 MGHDK, CDR2 SYGVNS. The chain's CDR3 is CASSDRDRVMKTQYF. The CDR3 bases are TGTGCCAGCAGTGATCGGGACAGGGTGATGAAGACCCAGTACTTC.

The rearrangement joins TRBV5-4 to TRBJ1-1, with D perhaps TRBD1 (6 bases). The CDR3 sequence is 16 residues long. From germline, CDR1 is SGHNT and CDR2 YYREEE (reference sequence). V lost 0 bases and J 1 base, leaving 13 bases between the germline ends. The CDR3 sequence is CASSLEAGAANTEAFF. The CDR3 DNA sequence: TGTGCCAGCAGCTTGGAGGCAGGGGCCGCGAACACTGAAGCTTTCTTT. Drawing the rest from reference TRBV5-4 and TRBJ1-1, the complete variable domain is ETGVTQSPTHLIKTRGQQVTLRCSSQSGHNTVSWYQQALGQGPQFIFQYYREEENGRGNFPPRFSGLQFPNYSSELNVNALELDDSALYLCASSLEAGAANTEAFFGQGTRLTVV.